The source of this TCR beta chain is a study of T-cell memory formation after mild COVID-19. About the study: Most TCR clusters belonged to a single donor.

This clonotype has a handful of counts. The antigen is unknown. From 5'RACE with constant-segment primers came TCR alpha and TCR beta cDNA libraries that carried sample barcodes and UMIs. From the 5' RACE reads, TCRdb called clonotypes with MiXCR, one entry per CDR3 protein. The table includes some 200,000 distinct CDR3 sequences, 9.5% detected once. The CDR3 sequence is 15 residues long. Between the trimmed V and J ends, which lost 0 bases and 4 bases, there was a span of 10 bases. Germline V gives CDR1 MNHEY, CDR2 SVGAGI. Overall study results and limits: Later expanders leaned CD4+, whereas day 15 to 85 contracting clones were balanced CD4/CD8. Researchers found some responding clones in pre-infection memory, a sign that cross-reactive memory joined.

The sample taken for sequencing was PBMCs or a T cell subset sorted from them (not recorded which). The chain couples TRBV6-5 to TRBJ1-5, with a weak D call TRBD1 (5 bases). The clonotype was recovered from a man between 18 and 29 years old who had mild COVID-19 (a few samples of this study predate the infection). Cell type and time point are not known. The CDR3, as DNA: TGTGCCAGCAGTTACTCTGGGGCGCAGAATCAGCCCCAGCATTTT. Protein: CASSYSGAQNQPQHF.